The clone carrying this TCR beta chain appeared a few times. Its antigen is not known. Germline CDR1 reads LNHDA; CDR2 reads SQIVND (reference sequence). Trimming took off 7 bases at V and 6 bases at J, with 18 bases between the two ends. The CDR3 runs to 15 residues. This entry comes from a study of OX40 agonist ivuxolimab in advanced cancers. The wider study: Roughly two fifths of patients had received prior checkpoint inhibitor therapy. Patients achieving partial responses numbered three: one hepatocellular carcinoma case and two cutaneous melanoma cases.

The assay was immunoSEQ multiplex PCR, and TCRdb's table has in-frame clones only and misses some. The table lists 65,000 to 75,000 clones, approximately 90% of them singletons. Notes on the study in general: At 0.1 to 3.0 mg/kg, CD4+ and CD8+ blood T cells expanded clonally by week 6. CD8+ T cells were the subset that, on average, had more expanded clones than CD4+.

The receptor was derived from an adult with an advanced solid tumor such as melanoma, head and neck, liver or kidney cancer. The sequences come from CD4+ or CD8+ T cells sorted from blood, collected in a trial of the OX40 agonist ivuxolimab. The V and J genes are TRBV19 and TRBJ2-2; D may match TRBD1 or TRBD2 (7 bases each). The CDR3 nucleotides read TGTGCCAGTACTCGGGGAGGGGGCTACGCCGGGGAGCTGTTTTTT. It translates to CASTRGGGYAGELFF.